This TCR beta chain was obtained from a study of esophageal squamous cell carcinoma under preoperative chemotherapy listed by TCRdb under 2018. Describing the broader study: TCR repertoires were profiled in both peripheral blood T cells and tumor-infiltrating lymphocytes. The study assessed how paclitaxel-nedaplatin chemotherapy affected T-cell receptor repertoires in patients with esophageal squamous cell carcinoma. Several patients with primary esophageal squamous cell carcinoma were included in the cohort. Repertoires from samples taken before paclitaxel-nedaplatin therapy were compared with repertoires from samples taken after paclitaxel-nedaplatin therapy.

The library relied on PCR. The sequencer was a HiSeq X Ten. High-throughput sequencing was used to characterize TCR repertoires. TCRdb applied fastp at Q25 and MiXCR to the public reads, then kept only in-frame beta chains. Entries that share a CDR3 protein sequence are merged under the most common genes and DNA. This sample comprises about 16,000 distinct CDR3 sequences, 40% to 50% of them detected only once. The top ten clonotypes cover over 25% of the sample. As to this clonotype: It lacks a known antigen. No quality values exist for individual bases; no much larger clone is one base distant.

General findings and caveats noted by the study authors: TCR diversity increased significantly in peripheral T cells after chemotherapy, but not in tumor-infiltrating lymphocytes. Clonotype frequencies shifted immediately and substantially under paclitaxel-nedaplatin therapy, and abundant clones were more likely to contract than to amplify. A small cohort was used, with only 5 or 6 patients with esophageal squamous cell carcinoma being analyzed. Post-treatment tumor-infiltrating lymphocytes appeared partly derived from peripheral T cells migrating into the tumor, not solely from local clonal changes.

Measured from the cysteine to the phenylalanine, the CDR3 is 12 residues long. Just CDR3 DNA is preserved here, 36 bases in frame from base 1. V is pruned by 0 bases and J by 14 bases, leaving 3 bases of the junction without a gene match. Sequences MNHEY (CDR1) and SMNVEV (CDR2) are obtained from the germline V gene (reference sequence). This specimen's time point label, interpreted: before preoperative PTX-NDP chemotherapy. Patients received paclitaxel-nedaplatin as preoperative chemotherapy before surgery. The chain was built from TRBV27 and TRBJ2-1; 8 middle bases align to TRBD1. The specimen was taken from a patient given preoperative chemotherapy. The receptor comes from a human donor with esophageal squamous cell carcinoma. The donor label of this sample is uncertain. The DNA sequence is TGTGCCAGCAGTTTATCGACAGGGGAAGAGTTCTTC. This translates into CASSLSTGEEFF.